The T cell receptor beta chain described here comes from a study of beta chain features in type 1 diabetes. Study observations and caveats: Shortening that was moderate but significant affected the TCRB CDR3s of Type 1 diabetes patients in all four CD4+ subsets.

V lost 6 bases and J lost 4, with 17 bases in between. This CDR3 is built from 15 residues. Germline lookup yields CDR1 SGHTA and CDR2 FQGNSA. On this clone: Its antigen is not known.

Every bit of the isolated RNA underwent reverse transcription, so sequencing read expressed TCRB transcripts. Method: immunoSEQ multiplex PCR; TCRdb's copy keeps in-frame clones and lacks some. Among 600,000 to 700,000 clones listed, under 15% were seen once. The sample was naive CD4+ T cells from blood. This sequence was found in a man aged 25-45 years with type 1 diabetes. The J gene is TRBJ2-3, the V gene TRBV7-2; tentatively, D is TRBD2 (6 bases). The CDR3 loop reads CASRWDSVPSDTQYF. CDR3 DNA sequence: TGTGCCAGCAGGTGGGACTCAGTGCCTTCAGATACGCAGTATTTT.